Below are 18 T cell receptor beta chains sequenced from a single sample in a study of shared clonotypes between healthy human individuals. The table came from immunoSEQ multiplex PCR; TCRdb's copy has only in-frame clones and leaves some out. Of 400,000 to 600,000 clones listed, about 96% are singletons. The sequencing sample was made of naive CD4+ T cells sorted from blood. The subset denotes: CD45RA+ positively selected. These TCRs come from a woman under 40 in good health.

The chain is built from TRBV11-2 and TRBJ1-1; D is unclear. Germline CDR1 SGHAT, CDR2 FQNNGV. CDR3 length: 14 residues. Trimming pared 2 bases from V and 5 bases from J, leaving 12 bases between. This CDR3 reads CASSLNPGGTEAFF. CDR3 nucleotides: TGTGCCAGCAGCTTAAACCCGGGTGGGACTGAAGCTTTCTTT.

The chain employs TRBV5-1 and TRBJ2-1; D not certain. Germline V gene lookup returns CDR1 SGHRS and CDR2 YFSETQ. The CDR3 is 13 residues long. V gave up 4 bases and J gave up 7 bases, with 12 bases separating them. The CDR3 here is CASSLPTGNEQFF. The CDR3 coding sequence is TGCGCCAGCAGCCTACCGACCGGGAATGAGCAGTTCTTC.

J is TRBJ1-5 and V is TRBV6-1; the D gene is possibly TRBD1 (6 bases). The CDR3 length is 18 residues. V lost 1 base and J lost 3, with 19 bases in between. Looked up from germline, CDR1 is MNHNS and CDR2 is SASEGT. The CDR3 sequence: CASSEGVDVWGHNQPQHF. The CDR3 bases are TGTGCCAGCAGTGAAGGCGTGGACGTATGGGGGCACAATCAGCCCCAGCATTTT.

V usage is TRBV7-3 and J usage is TRBJ2-2; 16 bases map to TRBD2. The germline V gene encodes CDR1 SGHTA and CDR2 FQGTGA. The CDR3 has 17 residues. V dropped 5 bases and J dropped 6; count of bases not matched to a gene: 6. DNA for the CDR3: TGTGCCAGCAGCACGGGACTAGCGGGAGGGCCCTCCGGGGAGCTGTTTTTT. It codes for CASSTGLAGGPSGELFF.

The V and J genes are TRBV6-5 and TRBJ2-4; 7 nucleotides line up with TRBD1. Unmatched junction bases numbered 14, after V lost 10 bases and J lost 8 bases. From germline, CDR1 is MNHEY and CDR2 SVGAGI. The CDR3 covers 14 residues. The DNA of the CDR3 is TGTGCCACCTCGAGCTCCGCAGGGGGAGACATTCAGTACTTC. The encoded protein is CATSSSAGGDIQYF.

The gene calls are TRBV2 and TRBJ1-1; D unclear. CDR1 is SNHLY and CDR2 is FYNNEI in the germline V gene. The CDR3 extends over 11 amino acids. The V end was cut by 6 bases, the J end by 1 base, with 3 bases between. CDR3 amino acids: CASSENTEAFF. CDR3 coding DNA: TGTGCCAGCAGCGAGAACACTGAAGCTTTCTTT.

V gene TRBV6-5 combines with J gene TRBJ2-7, with TRBD1 as a possible D gene (6 bases). Trimming left V 2 bases short and J 6 bases short, with 11 bases between. CDR3 size: 13 residues. CDR1 and CDR2 (germline): MNHEY, SVGAGI. CDR3 coding DNA: TGTGCCAGCAGTTACACAGGGTCGTTCGAGCAGTACTTC. It is translated as CASSYTGSFEQYF.

The V and J genes are TRBV6-1 and TRBJ2-2; 8 nucleotides agree with TRBD1. CDR3 length: 15 amino acids. Germline assignment: CDR1 MNHNS and CDR2 SASEGT. With V trimmed by 4 bases and J by 2 bases, 3 bases remained unmatched. The CDR3: CASSGQGINTGELFF. The CDR3, as DNA: TGTGCCAGCAGTGGACAGGGGATAAACACCGGGGAGCTGTTTTTT.

The chain couples TRBV5-1 to TRBJ2-3, with unresolved D. V dropped 4 bases and J dropped 6 bases, with 12 bases sitting between them. Looked up from germline, CDR1 is SGHRS and CDR2 is YFSETQ. The CDR3 covers 13 residues. The DNA for the CDR3 is TGCGCCAGCAGCCCCCGGGCGTCTGATACGCAGTATTTT. As protein: CASSPRASDTQYF.

The chain couples TRBV28 to TRBJ2-2, with D possibly called TRBD1 or TRBD2 (5 bases each). Trimming cost V 3 bases and J 2 bases, with 10 bases left between them. The CDR3 covers 15 residues. CDR1 is MDHEN and CDR2 is SYDVKM in the germline V gene. The CDR3 region has the DNA TGTGCCAGCAGTTTTGAGGGGATAAACACCGGGGAGCTGTTTTTT. It is translated as CASSFEGINTGELFF.

The CDR3 sequence: CASSSGSRRQSRANVLTF. The CDR3 region has the DNA TGTGCCAGCAGCTCTGGGTCGAGACGACAAAGTCGGGCCAACGTCCTGACTTTC. This sequence joins TRBV7-2 and TRBJ2-6, with no clear D. Germline V gene data show CDR1 as SGHTA and CDR2 as FQGNSA. V gave up 4 bases and J gave up 5 bases, with 21 bases separating them. The CDR3 extends over 18 amino acids.

V and J are TRBV19 and TRBJ1-4; 8 bases agree with TRBD1. This CDR3 is 16 amino acids long. The V and J ends lost 5 bases and 6 bases, in that order; junction bases with no gene match: 11. The V gene's germline CDR1 is LNHDA and CDR2 SQIVND (reference sequence). CDR3 coding DNA: TGTGCCAGTAGTCTCCCCGGGACAGGCGAGCATGAAAAACTGTTTTTT. Translation: CASSLPGTGEHEKLFF.

The chain couples TRBV27 to TRBJ1-1; no reliable D call. Trimming took 5 bases from V and 5 from J, leaving 18 bases between them. Germline lookup yields CDR1 MNHEY and CDR2 SMNVEV (reference sequence). This CDR3 region has 15 residues. The CDR3 here is CASSRTGVGVTEAFF. The CDR3 nucleotides are TGTGCCAGCAGTCGAACCGGAGTAGGTGTTACTGAAGCTTTCTTT.

This clone was observed a handful of times. The chain couples TRBV5-1 to TRBJ1-5; maybe TRBD1 (5 bases). There are 14 residues in the CDR3. Germline CDR1 SGHRS, CDR2 YFSETQ. V was trimmed by 4 bases and J by 0 bases, leaving 8 bases between them. The CDR3: CASSKDSSNQPQHF. CDR3 DNA: TGCGCCAGCAGCAAAGACAGTAGCAATCAGCCCCAGCATTTT.

The V call is TRBV4-1, the J call TRBJ2-1, with no clear D. Trimming cost V 1 base and J 10 bases, with 5 bases left between them. Germline assignment: CDR1 MGHRA and CDR2 YSYEKL. The CDR3 totals 11 residues. CDR3 nucleotides: TGCGCCAGCAGCCAAGCGCGCGAGCAGTTCTTC. Translating it yields CASSQAREQFF.

The chain links TRBV7-9 to TRBJ2-2; no reliable D call. Germline V gene lookup returns CDR1 SEHNR and CDR2 FQNEAQ (reference sequence). The V end was cut by 5 bases, the J end by 4 bases, with 2 bases between. The CDR3 length is 11 residues. The CDR3 region has the DNA TGTGCCAGCAGCCGCACCGGGGAGCTGTTTTTT. Translating gives CASSRTGELFF.

This sequence joins TRBV10-2 and TRBJ2-7; D possibly uses TRBD1 or TRBD2 (5 bases each). The V gene's germline CDR1 is WSHSY and CDR2 SAAADI. Trimming removed 6 bases from V and 5 bases from J, with 14 bases in between. The CDR3 has 13 residues. The CDR3 spells CASRGPLDNEQYF. In DNA form, the CDR3 reads TGCGCCAGCAGGGGACCGTTAGATAACGAGCAGTACTTC.

The table lists this clone with a count of one. The J gene is TRBJ2-1, the V gene TRBV14; no reliable D call. Germline CDR1 and CDR2: SGHDN and FVKESK. V was clipped by 4 bases and J by 2 bases, with 6 bases between them. The CDR3 length is 13 residues. The CDR3 sequence is CASSRGTYNEQFF. As DNA, the CDR3 is TGTGCCAGCAGCCGGGGTACCTACAATGAGCAGTTCTTC.